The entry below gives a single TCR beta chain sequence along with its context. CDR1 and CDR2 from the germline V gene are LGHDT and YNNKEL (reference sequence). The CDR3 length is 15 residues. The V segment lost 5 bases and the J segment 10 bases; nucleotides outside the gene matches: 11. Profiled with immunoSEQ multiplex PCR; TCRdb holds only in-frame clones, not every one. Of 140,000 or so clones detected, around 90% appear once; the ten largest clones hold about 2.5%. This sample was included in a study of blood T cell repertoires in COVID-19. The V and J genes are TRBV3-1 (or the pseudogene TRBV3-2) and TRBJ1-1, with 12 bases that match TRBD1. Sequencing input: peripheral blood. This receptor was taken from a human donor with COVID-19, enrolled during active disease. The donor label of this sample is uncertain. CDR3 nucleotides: TGTGCCAGCAGCTTCCAACCGGGACAGGGGGCAGGAGCTTTCTTT. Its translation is CASSFQPGQGAGAFF.